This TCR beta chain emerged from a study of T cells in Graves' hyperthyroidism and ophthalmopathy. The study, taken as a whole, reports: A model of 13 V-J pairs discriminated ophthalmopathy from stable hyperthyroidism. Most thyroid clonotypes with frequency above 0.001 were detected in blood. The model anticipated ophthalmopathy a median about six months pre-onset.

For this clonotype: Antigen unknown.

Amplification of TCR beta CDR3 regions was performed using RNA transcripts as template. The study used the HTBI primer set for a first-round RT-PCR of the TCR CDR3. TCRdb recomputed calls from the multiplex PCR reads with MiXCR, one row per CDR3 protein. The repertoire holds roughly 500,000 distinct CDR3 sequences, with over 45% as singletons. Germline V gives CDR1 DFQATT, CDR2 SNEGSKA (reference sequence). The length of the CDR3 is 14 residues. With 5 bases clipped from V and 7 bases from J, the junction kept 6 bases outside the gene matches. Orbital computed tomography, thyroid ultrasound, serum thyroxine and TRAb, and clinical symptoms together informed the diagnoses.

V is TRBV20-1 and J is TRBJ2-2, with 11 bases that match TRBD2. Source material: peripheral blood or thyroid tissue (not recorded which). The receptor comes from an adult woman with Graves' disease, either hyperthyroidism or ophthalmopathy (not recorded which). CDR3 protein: CSAEGTSGGGELFF. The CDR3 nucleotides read TGCAGTGCTGAGGGGACTAGCGGCGGCGGGGAGCTGTTTTTT.